A single sample gave rise to the 26 T cell receptor beta chains below, sequenced in a study of cytotoxic CD8 clonotypes in ibrutinib-treated CLL. The table came from immunoSEQ multiplex PCR; TCRdb's copy has only in-frame clones and leaves some out. Of about 85,000 clones listed, about 85% are singletons. The sequencing here drew on PBMCs, taken after 12 months of ibrutinib treatment. The receptors were sampled from a human donor with chronic lymphocytic leukemia.

The chain carries TRBV9 and TRBJ2-3; tentative D call: TRBD2 (5 bases). Trimming pared 0 bases from V and 0 bases from J, leaving 11 bases between. Germline-derived CDR1 and CDR2 are SGDLS and YYNGEE. The CDR3 consists of 16 residues. For the CDR3, the DNA is TGTGCCAGCAGCGTAGGGGCTAGCAGTAGCACAGATACGCAGTATTTT. Amino acid sequence: CASSVGASSSTDTQYF.

This chain uses TRBV5-1 with TRBJ1-2; TRBD1 matches at 7 bases. This CDR3 has 14 residues. Looked up from germline, CDR1 is SGHRS and CDR2 is YFSETQ. Trimming took 4 bases from V and 4 from J; bases not matched to a gene: 7. The CDR3 here is CASSPAGTAYGYTF. The CDR3 nucleotides read TGCGCCAGCAGCCCGGCAGGGACAGCCTATGGCTACACCTTC.

The chain recombines TRBV27 with TRBJ2-1; 7 nucleotides agree with TRBD2. The length of the CDR3 is 12 residues. The V segment lost 8 bases and the J segment 10 bases; nucleotides outside the gene matches: 8. Germline CDR1 reads MNHEY; CDR2 reads SMNVEV (reference sequence). This chain's CDR3 is CASGGRAREQFF. The DNA for the CDR3 is TGTGCCAGCGGTGGGAGGGCTAGGGAGCAGTTCTTC.

This clone was detected once. This chain connects TRBV28 to TRBJ1-1; 10 positions agree with TRBD1. CDR3 length equals 15 residues. The germline V gene encodes CDR1 MDHEN and CDR2 SYDVKM. V gave up 1 base and J gave up 6 bases; unmatched junction bases: 5. The CDR3 loop reads CASSLSTGGVAEAFF. The CDR3 coding sequence is TGTGCCAGCAGTTTATCGACAGGGGGCGTGGCTGAAGCTTTCTTT. Using reference TRBV28 and TRBJ1-1 for the parts outside the CDR3, the full variable domain is DVKVTQSSRYLVKRTGEKVFLECVQDMDHENMFWYRQDPGLGLRLIYFSYDVKMKEKGDIPEGYSVSREKKERFSLILESASTNQTSMYLCASSLSTGGVAEAFFGQGTRLTVV.

This chain uses TRBV6-6 with TRBJ2-1; 8 bases are a match to TRBD2. CDR1 is MNHNY, CDR2 SVGAGI, per germline (reference sequence). CDR3 length: 16 residues. J gave up 2 bases and V 6 bases, and 9 bases lay outside the gene matches. CDR3 in DNA: TGTGCCAGCAGCGGGGGGGGTAGCGGGGCCTACAATGAGCAGTTCTTC. Its protein product is CASSGGGSGAYNEQFF.

V usage is TRBV5-8 and J usage is TRBJ2-1; 14 nucleotides agree with TRBD2. Germline V gene sequence: CDR1 SGHTS, CDR2 YDEGEE. The CDR3 is 16 amino acids. With V trimmed by 9 bases and J by 8 bases, 13 bases remained unmatched. CDR3 bases: TGTGCCAAAGACAGCCGACTAGCGGGAGGGAGGGATGAGCAGTTCTTC. This codes for CAKDSRLAGGRDEQFF.

This sequence joins TRBV30 and TRBJ2-7; weak D call: TRBD2 (6 bases). The CDR3 sequence is 15 residues long. In germline, CDR1 is GTSNPN, CDR2 SVGIG (reference sequence). The V end was cut by 4 bases, the J end by 0 bases, with 16 bases between. The CDR3 sequence is CAWTSGEAGSYEQYF. DNA for the CDR3: TGTGCCTGGACCTCGGGGGAGGCGGGCTCCTACGAGCAGTACTTC.

The rearrangement links TRBV6-1 to TRBJ2-5; D is unresolved. Looked up from germline, CDR1 is MNHNS and CDR2 is SASEGT. V lost 6 bases and J 4 bases, leaving 6 bases between the germline ends. The CDR3 consists of 11 residues. CDR3 residues: CASSKRETQYF. The DNA for the CDR3 is TGTGCCAGCAGCAAGAGAGAGACCCAGTACTTC.

J is TRBJ1-1 and V is TRBV5-1; 12 nucleotides align to TRBD1. This CDR3 has 13 residues. The V gene end was trimmed by 9 bases and the J gene end by 6 bases; junction bases not matched to a gene: 6. CDR1 is SGHRS and CDR2 is YFSETQ in the germline V gene. CDR3 sequence reads: CANPGQGASEAFF. DNA of the CDR3: TGCGCCAACCCGGGACAGGGGGCTTCTGAAGCTTTCTTT.

The rearrangement joins TRBV19 to TRBJ1-5, with D perhaps TRBD1 (6 bases). This CDR3 region has 15 residues. Trimming left V 3 bases short and J 6 bases short, with 15 bases between. Germline CDR1 is LNHDA and CDR2 is SQIVND (reference sequence). CDR3 amino acids: CASSIWVGALQPQHF. The CDR3 DNA is TGTGCCAGTAGTATCTGGGTGGGGGCACTTCAGCCCCAGCATTTT.

The chain employs TRBV7-9 and TRBJ2-7; D call uncertain. Germline loops: CDR1 SEHNR, CDR2 FQNEAQ (reference sequence). The CDR3 covers 11 residues. The V end was cut by 5 bases, the J end by 3 bases, with 5 bases between. The CDR3 DNA sequence: TGTGCCAGCAGCACCCACTACGAGCAGTACTTC. As protein: CASSTHYEQYF.

This clone was observed once. The rearrangement uses TRBV18 and TRBJ2-1, with D perhaps matching TRBD2 (7 bases). Germline CDR1 is KGHSH and CDR2 is LQKENI. V was clipped by 6 bases and J by 8 bases, with 11 bases between them. The CDR3 has 12 residues. CDR3 region: CASSPGGYEQFF. CDR3 sequence (DNA): TGTGCCAGCTCCCCGGGGGGCTATGAGCAGTTCTTC.

There are a few counts of this clone. This rearrangement joins TRBV4-2 to TRBJ2-7; tentative D call: TRBD2 (5 bases). Germline CDR1 and CDR2: LGHNA and YNFKEQ. The CDR3 sequence is 13 residues long. The germline V and J ends were trimmed by 4 bases and 4 bases, with 11 bases remaining between them. The CDR3, as DNA: TGTGCCAGCAGCCCCCGAGGCGGGTACGAGCAGTACTTC. This translates into CASSPRGGYEQYF.

This chain connects TRBV5-6 to TRBJ2-7, with D tentatively TRBD1 or TRBD2 (6 bases each). V was trimmed by 2 bases and J by 2 bases, leaving 17 bases between them. The CDR3 loop spans 16 amino acids. Germline CDR1 is SGHDT and CDR2 is YYEEEE. This CDR3 reads CASSLLGGASPYEQYF. The CDR3 nucleotides are TGTGCCAGCAGCTTATTGGGGGGCGCCTCCCCCTACGAGCAGTACTTC.

The chain joins TRBV11-2 to TRBJ2-3; D unclear. Trimming shortened V by 1 base and J by 6 bases, and 8 bases separated the two germline ends. CDR1 and CDR2 from the germline V gene are SGHAT and FQNNGV. CDR3 size: 13 residues. CDR3 region: CASSLAFGDTQYF. The CDR3 region has the DNA TGTGCCAGCAGCTTAGCGTTTGGGGATACGCAGTATTTT. Combining the CDR3 with reference TRBV11-2 and TRBJ2-3 gives the whole variable domain EAGVAQSPRYKIIEKRQSVAFWCNPISGHATLYWYQQILGQGPKLLIQFQNNGVVDDSQLPKDRFSAERLKGVDSTLKIQPAKLEDSAVYLCASSLAFGDTQYFGPGTRLTVL.

This clone appeared a few times. J is TRBJ2-3 and V is TRBV9; the D call may be TRBD1 or TRBD2 (6 bases each). The CDR3 length is 14 residues. CDR1 SGDLS and CDR2 YYNGEE come from the germline V gene. Trimming shortened V by 6 bases and J by 6 bases, and 17 bases separated the two germline ends. CDR3 sequence reads: CASTTPGAPDTQYF. The CDR3 DNA reads as TGTGCCAGCACCACCCCGGGGGCCCCCGATACGCAGTATTTT.

This clone was counted between two and nine times. This chain joins TRBV27 and TRBJ2-3; maybe TRBD2 (5 bases). The CDR3 has 16 residues. The V gene lost 5 bases and the J gene lost 4 bases, with 19 bases spanning the gap. The germline V gene has CDR1 MNHEY and CDR2 SMNVEV (reference sequence). The CDR3 protein is CASSPAPGLRADTQYF. The CDR3 DNA follows: TGTGCCAGCAGTCCCGCCCCGGGGTTAAGGGCAGATACGCAGTATTTT.

This clone was seen more than once but under ten times. The chain combines TRBV13 with TRBJ1-5, with D tentatively TRBD1 (5 bases). The V and J ends lost 0 bases and 2 bases respectively, with 8 bases between them. Germline CDR1 reads PRHDT; CDR2 reads FYEKMQ (reference sequence). The CDR3 is 15 residues long. The CDR3 coding sequence is TGTGCCAGCAGCTTAGGCAGGGCGGGCAATCAGCCCCAGCATTTT. Its translation is CASSLGRAGNQPQHF.

This clone was counted ten times or more. V usage is TRBV18 and J usage is TRBJ2-7; D possibly corresponds to TRBD1 (5 bases). CDR3 length: 15 residues. Looked up from germline, CDR1 is KGHSH and CDR2 is LQKENI. Trimming shortened V by 3 bases and J by 4 bases, and 16 bases separated the two germline ends. The CDR3 here is CASSPDSRPGYEQYF. The CDR3 DNA reads as TGTGCCAGCTCACCCGACAGCCGTCCGGGTTACGAGCAGTACTTC.

This chain links TRBV7-2 with TRBJ2-3, with 12 nucleotides matching TRBD2. V was pared by 5 bases and J by 8 bases, with 8 bases of the junction left unmatched. This CDR3 contains 15 residues. Germline V gene sequence: CDR1 SGHTA, CDR2 FQGNSA. The CDR3 DNA reads as TGTGCCAGCAGCCCACTAGCGGGAGGATACTCTACGCAGTATTTT. This translates into CASSPLAGGYSTQYF.

The gene calls are TRBV28 and TRBJ2-1; TRBD2 matches 8 bases. Trimming cost V 2 bases and J 14 bases; bases outside gene matches: 5. There are 12 residues in the CDR3. Germline V gene data show CDR1 as MDHEN and CDR2 as SYDVKM. The CDR3 region is CASSLGWREEFF. DNA for the CDR3: TGTGCCAGCAGTTTAGGGTGGCGGGAGGAGTTCTTC.

This chain uses TRBV9 with TRBJ2-2; possibly TRBD2 for D (6 bases). Germline CDR1 and CDR2: SGDLS and YYNGEE. The CDR3 is made up of 15 amino acids. V was clipped by 4 bases and J by 4 bases, with 14 bases between them. The CDR3 DNA follows: TGTGCCAGCAGCCGCGACCTGCGGGGCACCGGGGAGCTGTTTTTT. Translated, it gives CASSRDLRGTGELFF.

This chain joins TRBV28 and TRBJ2-5; D might be TRBD2 (6 bases). The germline gives CDR1 MDHEN, CDR2 SYDVKM. V was shortened by 1 base and J by 5 bases, with 11 bases between the two germline ends. This CDR3 region has 14 residues. For the CDR3, the DNA is TGTGCCAGCAGTTTATCCGGCGGGATGGAGACCCAGTACTTC. Its protein is CASSLSGGMETQYF.

The rearrangement links TRBV2 to TRBJ2-7, with no clear D. V was shortened by 7 bases and J by 1 base, with 14 bases between the two germline ends. The germline gives CDR1 SNHLY, CDR2 FYNNEI. CDR3 size: 14 residues. This CDR3 is CASNPPQTSYEQYF. In DNA form, the CDR3 reads TGTGCCAGCAACCCACCCCAAACGTCCTACGAGCAGTACTTC.

The chain has TRBV19 and TRBJ1-2; 9 positions match TRBD1. In germline, CDR1 is LNHDA, CDR2 SQIVND (reference sequence). Unmatched junction bases numbered 12, after V lost 6 bases and J lost 10 bases. This CDR3 has 14 residues. DNA of the CDR3: TGTGCCAGTAGAACTTCCGGGACAGGGATTGCCTACACCTTC. It is translated as CASRTSGTGIAYTF.

This clone was recorded only once. The chain recombines TRBV5-6 with TRBJ2-3, with TRBD2 matching over 9 bases. Germline-derived CDR1 and CDR2 are SGHDT and YYEEEE. V lost 0 bases and J lost 6; bases outside the gene matches: 17. The CDR3 runs to 19 residues. The CDR3 region is CASSLGEGALAGLPDTQYF. CDR3 nucleotide sequence: TGTGCCAGCAGCTTGGGGGAGGGGGCGCTAGCGGGACTCCCGGATACGCAGTATTTT.